Listed below are T cell receptor beta chains from one sample, sequenced in a study of metastatic and nonmetastatic thyroid tumors. Using MiXCR, TCRdb reanalyzed the PCR reads. This table holds over 7,500 clones, 26% found once. Input material: adjacent normal tissue. The receptor set was obtained from a female donor with papillary thyroid cancer or a benign thyroid nodule (not recorded which). Some clones in this sample may be carry-over from other donors' samples. Each CDR3 is given with its conserved first and last residue. Each record gives: J gene, clone size, V gene, D gene, CDR3 protein, CDR3 DNA. The D gene is left open where the match is weak. Part of the rows lack a size; the others show once, few, many or a class for expanded clones.

J gene: TRBJ2-7; clone size: .; V gene: TRBV30; D gene: .; CDR3 protein: CAWSVKQYEQYF; CDR3 DNA: TGTGCCTGGAGTGTCAAACAATACGAGCAGTACTTC
J gene: TRBJ1-3; clone size: medium-sized; V gene: TRBV9; D gene: .; CDR3 protein: CASSVDGEGQRSGNTIYF; CDR3 DNA: TGTGCCAGCAGCGTAGACGGAGAGGGGCAACGCTCTGGAAACACCATATATTTT
J gene: TRBJ1-2; clone size: medium-sized; V gene: TRBV28; D gene: TRBD1; CDR3 protein: CASSLPTGGTLGYTF; CDR3 DNA: TGTGCCAGCAGTTTACCGACAGGGGGCACGCTTGGCTACACCTTC
J gene: TRBJ2-2; clone size: .; V gene: TRBV27; D gene: .; CDR3 protein: CASTFGGPNTGELFF; CDR3 DNA: TGTGCCAGCACCTTCGGGGGGCCGAACACCGGGGAGCTGTTTTTT
J gene: TRBJ2-2; clone size: .; V gene: TRBV5-8; D gene: .; CDR3 protein: CASRGGSGNTGELFF; CDR3 DNA: TGTGCCAGCAGGGGTGGCAGCGGGAACACCGGGGAGCTGTTTTTT
J gene: TRBJ2-3; clone size: .; V gene: TRBV6-1; D gene: .; CDR3 protein: CASTSESVWTDTQYF; CDR3 DNA: TGTGCCAGCACAAGCGAAAGTGTTTGGACAGATACGCAGTATTTT
J gene: TRBJ2-5; clone size: few; V gene: TRBV28; D gene: .; CDR3 protein: CASSLARQETQYF; CDR3 DNA: TGTGCCAGCAGTTTGGCTAGACAAGAGACCCAGTACTTC
J gene: TRBJ2-7; clone size: few; V gene: TRBV12-3/TRBV12-4; D gene: .; CDR3 protein: CASSSPSDNSDYEQYF; CDR3 DNA: TGTGCCAGCAGTTCCCCCTCGGACAATTCGGACTACGAGCAGTACTTC
J gene: TRBJ1-4; clone size: medium-sized; V gene: TRBV2; D gene: .; CDR3 protein: CASQGSTNEKLFF; CDR3 DNA: TGTGCCAGCCAGGGATCAACTAATGAAAAACTGTTTTTT
J gene: TRBJ1-1; clone size: once; V gene: TRBV20-1; D gene: .; CDR3 protein: CSARDQGTHSDTEAFF; CDR3 DNA: TGCAGTGCTAGAGATCAGGGGACCCATTCGGACACTGAAGCTTTCTTT
J gene: TRBJ1-1; clone size: .; V gene: TRBV27; D gene: .; CDR3 protein: CASTLRPGRQNTEAFF; CDR3 DNA: TGTGCCAGCACTCTACGTCCGGGACGGCAGAACACTGAAGCTTTCTTT
J gene: TRBJ1-2; clone size: .; V gene: TRBV6-1; D gene: .; CDR3 protein: CASIHQEGGNYGYTF; CDR3 DNA: TGTGCCAGCATCCATCAGGAGGGAGGGAACTATGGCTACACCTTC
J gene: TRBJ1-5; clone size: medium-sized; V gene: TRBV6-1; D gene: .; CDR3 protein: CASSEARGGNNQPQHF; CDR3 DNA: TGTGCCAGCAGTGAAGCGCGCGGGGGAAACAATCAGCCCCAGCATTTT
J gene: TRBJ1-2; clone size: few; V gene: TRBV24-1; D gene: TRBD1; CDR3 protein: CATSARDSYGYTF; CDR3 DNA: TGTGCCACCAGTGCTAGGGACAGCTATGGCTACACCTTC
J gene: TRBJ2-3; clone size: .; V gene: TRBV20-1; D gene: .; CDR3 protein: CSARDLGVGGITDTQYF; CDR3 DNA: TGCAGTGCTAGAGATCTTGGTGTAGGCGGGATCACAGATACGCAGTATTTT
J gene: TRBJ2-1; clone size: few; V gene: TRBV6-1; D gene: TRBD1; CDR3 protein: CASRKRGQGANNEQFF; CDR3 DNA: TGTGCCAGCAGGAAACGCGGACAGGGGGCGAACAATGAGCAGTTCTTC
J gene: TRBJ1-6; clone size: .; V gene: TRBV4-3; D gene: .; CDR3 protein: CASSLGASSPLHF; CDR3 DNA: TGCGCCAGCAGCCTGGGCGCCAGTTCACCCCTCCACTTT
J gene: TRBJ1-6; clone size: .; V gene: TRBV7-9; D gene: TRBD1; CDR3 protein: CASSLAQGPQSPLHF; CDR3 DNA: TGTGCCAGCAGCTTAGCACAGGGGCCCCAGTCACCCCTCCACTTT
J gene: TRBJ2-7; clone size: medium-sized; V gene: TRBV11-2; D gene: .; CDR3 protein: CAGSLYTLSYEQYF; CDR3 DNA: TGTGCCGGCAGCTTATACACCCTCTCCTACGAGCAGTACTTC
J gene: TRBJ2-1; clone size: .; V gene: TRBV12-3/TRBV12-4; D gene: TRBD2; CDR3 protein: CASSKRGGVNEQFF; CDR3 DNA: TGTGCCAGCAGTAAGCGGGGGGGCGTCAATGAGCAGTTCTTC
J gene: TRBJ1-2; clone size: few; V gene: TRBV24-1; D gene: TRBD1; CDR3 protein: CATSDPGQANGYTF; CDR3 DNA: TGTGCCACCAGTGACCCCGGACAGGCTAATGGCTACACCTTC
J gene: TRBJ2-7; clone size: few; V gene: TRBV27; D gene: .; CDR3 protein: CAISPLGYSYEQYF; CDR3 DNA: TGTGCCATCAGCCCCTTGGGGTACTCCTACGAGCAGTACTTC
J gene: TRBJ1-1; clone size: .; V gene: TRBV5-1; D gene: .; CDR3 protein: CASSLGGNTEAFF; CDR3 DNA: TGCGCCAGCAGCTTAGGGGGGAACACTGAAGCTTTCTTT
J gene: TRBJ2-7; clone size: few; V gene: TRBV5-1; D gene: TRBD2; CDR3 protein: CASSAAGGLFYEQYF; CDR3 DNA: TGCGCCAGCAGCGCAGCGGGGGGCCTCTTCTACGAGCAGTACTTC
J gene: TRBJ2-3; clone size: .; V gene: TRBV11-2; D gene: .; CDR3 protein: CASSLVAGSGTDTQYF; CDR3 DNA: TGTGCCAGCAGCTTAGTTGCGGGGTCGGGCACAGATACGCAGTATTTT
J gene: TRBJ2-7; clone size: .; V gene: TRBV5-6; D gene: .; CDR3 protein: CASSLGQANYEQYF; CDR3 DNA: TGTGCCAGCAGCTTGGGACAGGCGAACTACGAGCAGTACTTC
J gene: TRBJ2-1; clone size: medium-sized; V gene: TRBV5-4; D gene: .; CDR3 protein: CASSPPGTNYNEQFF; CDR3 DNA: TGTGCCAGCAGCCCCCCCGGGACAAATTACAATGAGCAGTTCTTC
J gene: TRBJ1-5; clone size: many; V gene: TRBV7-9; D gene: .; CDR3 protein: CASSLDVGLGGPQHF; CDR3 DNA: TGTGCCAGCAGCTTAGATGTCGGCCTGGGAGGGCCCCAGCATTTT
J gene: TRBJ2-1; clone size: medium-sized; V gene: TRBV28; D gene: TRBD2; CDR3 protein: CASSPRGSGGSYNEQFF; CDR3 DNA: TGTGCCAGCAGTCCGCGTGGGAGCGGGGGATCCTACAATGAGCAGTTCTTC
J gene: TRBJ2-7; clone size: medium-sized; V gene: TRBV5-1; D gene: TRBD1; CDR3 protein: CASSQRQGAYEQYF; CDR3 DNA: TGCGCCAGCAGCCAAAGACAGGGGGCTTACGAGCAGTACTTC
J gene: TRBJ2-7; clone size: .; V gene: TRBV9; D gene: .; CDR3 protein: CASSFSLREQYF; CDR3 DNA: TGTGCCAGCAGCTTTTCTTTACGGGAGCAGTACTTC
J gene: TRBJ2-2; clone size: .; V gene: TRBV5-5; D gene: .; CDR3 protein: CASSTFTGELFF; CDR3 DNA: TGTGCCAGCAGCACATTCACCGGGGAGCTGTTTTTT
J gene: TRBJ1-4; clone size: .; V gene: TRBV5-1; D gene: .; CDR3 protein: CASSLTGGAEKLFF; CDR3 DNA: TGCGCCAGCAGCTTAACAGGCGGGGCTGAAAAACTGTTTTTT